This T cell receptor (beta chain) was obtained from a study of blood T cell repertoires in COVID-19 (dated by TCRdb to the early 2020s). Regarding the complete study: The collaborator samples originated in the United States, Italy and Spain and spanned the acute and convalescent phases of COVID-19. The prospective study material was composed of cDNA or gDNA derived from T cells, B-cell-depleted T cells, or PBMCs. Deeply sampled blood TCRbeta repertoires from subjects exposed to, actively infected with, or recovered from COVID-19 were included in the dataset. A freely available public database, intended as a resource for researchers studying the immune response to SARS-CoV-2, is where the repertoires were released. The samples were drawn from the first 160 participants of the ongoing ImmuneRACE study and from some 1,300 subjects provided by 6 global collaborators. Nearly every sample came with metadata listing a de-identified subject ID, COVID-19 status, age in years and sex. Where HLA class I and class II types were available, the types were taken from metadata supplied by the sample provider, not from assay-based typing. Summary of the overall study and its limitations: The amount of clinical and demographic metadata varied by source and participant and was provided uncurated.

TCRbeta CDR3 regions were amplified from genomic DNA using the immunoSEQ Assay, a bias-controlled multiplex PCR. The paper's processing steps were these. Nucleated cell counts per sample were estimated from amplification of reference gene primers within the assay. To quantify the absolute abundance of each unique TCRbeta CDR3 rearrangement, sequence reads were collapsed and filtered. For each sample, productive Simpson clonality was calculated by taking the square root of Simpson's diversity index across productive rearrangements. Imported from immuneACCESS, the table was reduced by TCRdb to in-frame sequences with V and J called. These copies leave out some clones; in studies compared against another copy, an unresolved V gene accounts for under half, and the cause of the remainder is not known. V, J and clone size reflect that table, while D and trimming were determined from the DNA. The sample data list about 140,000 clones, and about 89% of these were observed just once. The ten largest clones add up to about two fifths of the sample.

A second Seattle source provided samples from volunteer blood donors who had recovered from COVID-19. Whole blood was collected in K2EDTA tubes by collaborating institutions according to the institutions' own protocols. Collaborator samples were shipped for TCRbeta analysis as frozen whole blood, isolated PBMCs, or DNA extracted from either sample type. Comments on this clone: It lacks a known antigen. No much larger clone is present one base from it, and per-base qualities are unavailable.

This TCR came from a middle-aged man who had recovered from COVID-19. Sequenced material: peripheral blood.

In nucleotide form, the sequence is TGTGCCAGCAGCGTATCCAGCGGGGGTTTGGAGACCCAGTACTTC. Its amino acids are CASSVSSGGLETQYF. The chain was built from TRBV9 and TRBJ2-5; TRBD2 agrees with 8 junctional bases. V loses 1 base at its end and J loses 5 bases; junction bases beyond the gene matches: 7. In the germline V gene, CDR1 corresponds to SGDLS and CDR2 to YYNGEE. Reading from cysteine to phenylalanine, the CDR3 counts 15 amino acids. Only the CDR3 DNA is retained, 45 bases long and in frame from the first base.